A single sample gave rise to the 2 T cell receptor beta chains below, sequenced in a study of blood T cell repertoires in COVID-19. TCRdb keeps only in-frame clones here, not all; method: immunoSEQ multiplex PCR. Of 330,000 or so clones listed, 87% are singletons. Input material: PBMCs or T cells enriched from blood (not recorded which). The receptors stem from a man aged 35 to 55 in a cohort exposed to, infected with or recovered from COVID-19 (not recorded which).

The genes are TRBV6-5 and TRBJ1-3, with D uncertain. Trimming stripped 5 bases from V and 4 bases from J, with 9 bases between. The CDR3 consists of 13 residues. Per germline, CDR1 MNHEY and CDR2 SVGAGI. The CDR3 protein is CASSTQLGNTIYF. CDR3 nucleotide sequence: TGTGCCAGCAGTACCCAACTCGGAAACACCATATATTTT.

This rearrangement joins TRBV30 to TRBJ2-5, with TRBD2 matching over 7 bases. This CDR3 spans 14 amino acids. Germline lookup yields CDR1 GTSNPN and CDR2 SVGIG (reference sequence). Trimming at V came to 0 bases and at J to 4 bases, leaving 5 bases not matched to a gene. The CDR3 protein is CAWSVLGRAETQYF. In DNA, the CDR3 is TGTGCCTGGAGTGTACTTGGGAGGGCAGAGACCCAGTACTTC.